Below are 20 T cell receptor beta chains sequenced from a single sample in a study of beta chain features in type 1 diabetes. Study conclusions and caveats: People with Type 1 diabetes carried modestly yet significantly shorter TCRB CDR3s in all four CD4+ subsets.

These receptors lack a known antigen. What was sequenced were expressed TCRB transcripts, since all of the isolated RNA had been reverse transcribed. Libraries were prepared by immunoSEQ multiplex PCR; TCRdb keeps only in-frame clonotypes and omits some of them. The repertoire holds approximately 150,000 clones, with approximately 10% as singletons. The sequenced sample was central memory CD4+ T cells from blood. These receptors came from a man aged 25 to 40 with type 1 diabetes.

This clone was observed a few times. CDR3 sequence reads: CASSPGQGPWGYTF. CDR3 sequence (DNA): TGTGCCAGCAGCCCGGGACAGGGGCCGTGGGGCTACACCTTC. The rearrangement links TRBV5-6 to TRBJ1-2; 10 positions match TRBD1. CDR1 and CDR2 (germline): SGHDT, YYEEEE. Unmatched junction bases numbered 8, after V lost 4 bases and J lost 8 bases. The CDR3 runs to 14 residues.

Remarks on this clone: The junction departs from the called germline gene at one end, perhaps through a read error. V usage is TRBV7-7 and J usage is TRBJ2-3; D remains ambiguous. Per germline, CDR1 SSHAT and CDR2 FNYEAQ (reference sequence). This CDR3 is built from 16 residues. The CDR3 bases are TGCGCCAGCAGCCCCGGTCCCTTGTCTGGCACAGATACGCAGTATTTT. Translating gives CASSPGPLSGTDTQYF.

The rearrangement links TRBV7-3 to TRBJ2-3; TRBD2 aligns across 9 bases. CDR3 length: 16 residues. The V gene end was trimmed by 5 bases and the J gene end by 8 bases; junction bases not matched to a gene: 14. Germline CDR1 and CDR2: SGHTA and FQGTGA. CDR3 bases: TGTGCCAGCAGCCCAGGGTTAGCGGGGGCGGCCGGTACGCAGTATTTT. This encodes CASSPGLAGAAGTQYF.

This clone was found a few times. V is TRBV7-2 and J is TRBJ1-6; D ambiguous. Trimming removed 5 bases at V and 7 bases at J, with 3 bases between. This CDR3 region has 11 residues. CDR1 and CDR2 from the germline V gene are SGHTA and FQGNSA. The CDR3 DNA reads TGTGCCAGCAGCCGGAATTCACCCCTCCACTTT. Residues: CASSRNSPLHF.

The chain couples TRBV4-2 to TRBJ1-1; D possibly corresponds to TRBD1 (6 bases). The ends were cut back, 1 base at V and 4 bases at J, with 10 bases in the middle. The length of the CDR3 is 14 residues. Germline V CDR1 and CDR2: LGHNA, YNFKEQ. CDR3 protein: CASSQAGGGTEAFF. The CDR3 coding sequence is TGTGCCAGCAGCCAAGCGGGGGGCGGCACTGAAGCTTTCTTT.

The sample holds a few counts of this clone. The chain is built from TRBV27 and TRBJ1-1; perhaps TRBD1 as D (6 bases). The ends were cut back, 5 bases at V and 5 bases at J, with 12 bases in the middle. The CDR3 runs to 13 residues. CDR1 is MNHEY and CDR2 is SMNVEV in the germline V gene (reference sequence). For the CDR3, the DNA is TGTGCCAGCAGTCCCCGGGACATAACTGAAGCTTTCTTT. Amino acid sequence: CASSPRDITEAFF.

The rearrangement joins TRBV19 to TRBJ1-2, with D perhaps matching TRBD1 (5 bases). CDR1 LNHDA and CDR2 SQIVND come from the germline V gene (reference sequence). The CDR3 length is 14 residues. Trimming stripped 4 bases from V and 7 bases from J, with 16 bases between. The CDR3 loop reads CASSTWAGRSGYTF. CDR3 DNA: TGTGCCAGTAGTACCTGGGCAGGGCGGTCTGGCTACACCTTC.

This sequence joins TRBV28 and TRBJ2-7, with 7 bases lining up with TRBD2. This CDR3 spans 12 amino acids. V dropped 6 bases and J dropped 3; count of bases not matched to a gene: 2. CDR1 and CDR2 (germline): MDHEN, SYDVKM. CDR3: CASRSGDYEQYF. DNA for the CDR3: TGTGCCAGCAGGAGCGGGGACTACGAGCAGTACTTC. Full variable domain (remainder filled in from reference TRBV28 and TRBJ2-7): DVKVTQSSRYLVKRTGEKVFLECVQDMDHENMFWYRQDPGLGLRLIYFSYDVKMKEKGDIPEGYSVSREKKERFSLILESASTNQTSMYLCASRSGDYEQYFGPGTRLTVT.

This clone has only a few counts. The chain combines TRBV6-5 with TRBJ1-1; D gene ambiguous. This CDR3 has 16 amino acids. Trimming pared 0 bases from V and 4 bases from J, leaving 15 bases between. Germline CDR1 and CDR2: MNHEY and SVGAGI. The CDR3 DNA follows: TGTGCCAGCAGTTACTCGAGGAGGCCAACGGTCACTGAAGCTTTCTTT. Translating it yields CASSYSRRPTVTEAFF.

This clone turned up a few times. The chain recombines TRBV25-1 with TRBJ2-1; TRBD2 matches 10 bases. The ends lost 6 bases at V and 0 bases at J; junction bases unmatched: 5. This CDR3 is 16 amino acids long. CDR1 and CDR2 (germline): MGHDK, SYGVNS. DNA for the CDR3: TGTGCCAGCAGGGAGAGCGGGGGGGCCTCCTACAATGAGCAGTTCTTC. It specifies CASRESGGASYNEQFF.

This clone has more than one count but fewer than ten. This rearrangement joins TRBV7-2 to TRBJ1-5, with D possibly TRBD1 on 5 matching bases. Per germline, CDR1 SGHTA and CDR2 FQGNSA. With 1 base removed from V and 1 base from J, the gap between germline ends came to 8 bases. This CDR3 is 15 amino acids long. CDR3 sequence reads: CASSLVQGSNQPQHF. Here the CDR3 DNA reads TGTGCCAGCAGCTTAGTGCAGGGAAGCAATCAGCCCCAGCATTTT.

Here the CDR3 reads CASSFIEYTEAFF. CDR3 in DNA: TGTGCCAGCAGCTTCATTGAGTACACTGAAGCTTTCTTT. V usage is TRBV5-6 and J usage is TRBJ1-1; D gene ambiguous. Germline V lookup: CDR1 SGHDT, CDR2 YYEEEE. This CDR3 comprises 13 residues. Trimming shortened V by 2 bases and J by 3 bases, and 8 bases separated the two germline ends.

CDR3 protein: CASSGGGTSYEQYF. The CDR3 DNA is TGTGCCAGCAGCGGGGGGGGGACCTCCTACGAGCAGTACTTC. The V call is TRBV7-9, the J call TRBJ2-7; 7 bases map to TRBD2. The germline gives CDR1 SEHNR, CDR2 FQNEAQ (reference sequence). Trimming took 5 bases from V and 0 from J; bases not matched to a gene: 4. The CDR3 loop spans 14 amino acids.

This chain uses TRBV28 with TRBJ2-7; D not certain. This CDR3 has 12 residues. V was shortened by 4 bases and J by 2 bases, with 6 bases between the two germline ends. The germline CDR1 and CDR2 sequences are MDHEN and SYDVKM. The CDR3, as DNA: TGTGCCAGCAGTTACTCCGCCTACGAGCAGTACTTC. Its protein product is CASSYSAYEQYF.

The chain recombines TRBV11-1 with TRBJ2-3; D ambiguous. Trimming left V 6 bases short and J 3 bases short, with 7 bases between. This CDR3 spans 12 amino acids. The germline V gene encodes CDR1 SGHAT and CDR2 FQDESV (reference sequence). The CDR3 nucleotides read TGTGCCAGCAGACATACGACAGATACGCAGTATTTT. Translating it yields CASRHTTDTQYF.

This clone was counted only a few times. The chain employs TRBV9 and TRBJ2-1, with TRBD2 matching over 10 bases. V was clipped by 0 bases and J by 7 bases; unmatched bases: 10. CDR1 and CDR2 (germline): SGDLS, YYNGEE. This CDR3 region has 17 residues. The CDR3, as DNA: TGTGCCAGCAGCGTAGCTATCCCAGCGGGGGGGCAGAATGAGCAGTTCTTC. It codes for CASSVAIPAGGQNEQFF.

The CDR3 here is CASSATQGTEKLFF. The CDR3 DNA follows: TGTGCCAGCAGCGCCACTCAGGGGACTGAAAAACTGTTTTTT. The rearrangement joins TRBV4-2 to TRBJ1-4; the D gene is possibly TRBD1 (6 bases). Trimming removed 5 bases at V and 7 bases at J, with 14 bases between. Germline-derived CDR1 and CDR2 are LGHNA and YNFKEQ. CDR3 length equals 14 residues.

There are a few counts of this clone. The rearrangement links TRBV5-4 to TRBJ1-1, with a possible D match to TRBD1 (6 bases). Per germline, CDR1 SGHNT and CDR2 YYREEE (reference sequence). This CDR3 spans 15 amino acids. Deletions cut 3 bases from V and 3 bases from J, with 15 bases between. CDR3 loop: CASSSNREPHTEAFF. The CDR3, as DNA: TGTGCCAGCAGCTCCAACAGGGAGCCGCACACTGAAGCTTTCTTT.

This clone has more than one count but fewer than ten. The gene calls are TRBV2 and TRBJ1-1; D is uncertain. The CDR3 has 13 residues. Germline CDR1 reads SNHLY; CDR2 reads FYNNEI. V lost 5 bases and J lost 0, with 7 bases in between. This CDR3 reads CASSSTLNTEAFF. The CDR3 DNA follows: TGTGCCAGCAGTTCGACACTGAACACTGAAGCTTTCTTT.

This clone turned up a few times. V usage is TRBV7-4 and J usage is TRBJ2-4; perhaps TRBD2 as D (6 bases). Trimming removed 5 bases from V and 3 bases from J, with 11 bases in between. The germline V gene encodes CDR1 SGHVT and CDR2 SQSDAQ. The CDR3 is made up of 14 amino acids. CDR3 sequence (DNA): TGTGCCAGCAGCCTCGGGAGTATCAAAAACATTCAGTACTTC. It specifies CASSLGSIKNIQYF.